The rows below give T cell receptor beta chains drawn from one sample of a study of OX40 agonist ivuxolimab in advanced cancers. Clones were read by immunoSEQ multiplex PCR, and TCRdb kept only the in-frame ones, dropping some. The sample has 60,000 to 70,000 clones; around nine tenths are singletons. The sample in question was CD4+ or CD8+ T cells sorted from blood, obtained in a trial of the OX40 agonist ivuxolimab. The receptors shown here come from an adult with an advanced solid tumor such as melanoma, head and neck, liver or kidney cancer. The CDR3 runs from the conserved cysteine through the conserved F or W. Each record gives: CDR3 length, clone size, V gene, J gene, D gene, CDR3 DNA, CDR3 protein. D genes are given only for firm matches. Clone size is shown for a subset of rows, as once, few, many or a class of expanded clone.

14,-,TRBV6-1,TRBJ1-4,-,TGTGCCAGCAGTGAGTGGAGGGGAGATGAAAAACTGTTTTTT,CASSEWRGDEKLFF
12,-,TRBV5-1,TRBJ2-7,-,TGCGCCAGCAGCGGCGGAATCTACGAGCAGTACTTC,CASSGGIYEQYF
13,few,TRBV10-2,TRBJ1-2,TRBD1,TGCGCCAGCAGTCAGGGGGCTAGATATGGCTACACCTTC,CASSQGARYGYTF
15,-,TRBV2,TRBJ2-7,TRBD2,TGTGCCAGCAGTGAGGGGCGGGGGAGCTCCTACGAGCAGTACTTC,CASSEGRGSSYEQYF
13,-,TRBV23-1,TRBJ2-1,-,TGCGCCAGCAGTCAATGCCCTTTAAGGGCGCAGTTCTTC,CASSQCPLRAQFF
16,-,TRBV19,TRBJ2-7,-,TGTGCCAGTAGTATAGCCCCCCAAGCCTTCTCCTACGAGCAGTACTTC,CASSIAPQAFSYEQYF
15,-,TRBV5-1,TRBJ1-5,-,TGCGCCAGCAGCCCCCTGGGGGATAGCAATCAGCCCCAGCATTTT,CASSPLGDSNQPQHF
17,-,TRBV7-8,TRBJ1-2,-,TGTGCCAGCAGCCCATCACCTTACGGGGGTCTCAACTATGGCTACACCTTC,CASSPSPYGGLNYGYTF
13,few,TRBV11-3,TRBJ2-1,TRBD1,TGTGCCAGCAGCCTCCGACAGGGGTATGAGCAGTTCTTC,CASSLRQGYEQFF
14,-,TRBV6-5,TRBJ2-5,TRBD2,TGTGCCAGCAGTTATTTGAACGGGGGGGAGACCCAGTACTTC,CASSYLNGGETQYF
15,-,TRBV28,TRBJ2-7,TRBD2,TGTGCCAGCAGTTTCCATGGACTAGTAGTGAACGAGCAGTACTTC,CASSFHGLVVNEQYF
16,-,TRBV6-1,TRBJ2-6,-,TGTGCCAGCAGTGCCACAGGGAGCTCTGGGGCCAACGTCCTGACTTTC,CASSATGSSGANVLTF
14,-,TRBV19,TRBJ1-1,-,TGTGCCAGTACCCCGTTAGACAGAGTGACTGAAGCTTTCTTT,CASTPLDRVTEAFF
15,-,TRBV7-9,TRBJ2-5,-,TGTGCCAGCAGCTTGGAGGGCTCACTACAAGAGACCCAGTACTTC,CASSLEGSLQETQYF
15,once,TRBV9,TRBJ2-1,TRBD2,TGTGCCAGCGCGAGAGCGGGAGGATTTTACAATGAGCAGTTCTTC,CASARAGGFYNEQFF
18,-,TRBV7-9,TRBJ1-5,-,TGTGCCAGCAGCTTAGCCCTACAGGAGGGTAAGCGAGGTCAGCCCCAGCATTTT,CASSLALQEGKRGQPQHF
12,-,TRBV10-3,TRBJ2-7,-,TGTGCCATCAGCGTAGCGGAATACGAGCAGTACTTC,CAISVAEYEQYF
18,few,TRBV11-3,TRBJ2-1,-,TGTGCCAGCAGCTTAGGGGGGGTCGCGGGACCTTCCTACAATGAGCAGTTCTTC,CASSLGGVAGPSYNEQFF
14,-,TRBV29-1,TRBJ2-3,TRBD1,TGCAGCGTTGGGACGGGACAGGGGGCAGATACGCAGTATTTT,CSVGTGQGADTQYF
15,-,TRBV7-9,TRBJ2-5,-,TGTGCCAGCAGCTTACGCGGGACTCGCAACCAGACCCAGTACTTC,CASSLRGTRNQTQYF
17,few,TRBV14,TRBJ2-3,TRBD2,TGTGCCAGCAGCCCGACCGGGAGGGGTAAAGGTACAGATACGCAGTATTTT,CASSPTGRGKGTDTQYF
15,-,TRBV2,TRBJ1-1,-,TGTGCCAGCAGTAGCACAGGGTTTTGGTTCACTGAAGCTTTCTTT,CASSSTGFWFTEAFF
12,-,TRBV5-1,TRBJ1-1,-,TGCGCCAGCAGCTTGGATAGGGATGGAGCTTTCTTT,CASSLDRDGAFF
15,-,TRBV29-1,TRBJ1-4,-,TGCAGCGTAAGAGCTCAGGGGATTGGTAATGAAAAACTGTTTTTT,CSVRAQGIGNEKLFF
12,-,TRBV11-2,TRBJ2-1,-,TGTGCCAGCCGAGGACAGTACAATGAGCAGTTCTTC,CASRGQYNEQFF
15,-,TRBV7-6,TRBJ2-3,-,TGTGCCAGCAGCTTAGAGGGATTTTTGACAGATACGCAGTATTTT,CASSLEGFLTDTQYF
15,-,TRBV4-2,TRBJ2-5,TRBD2,TGTGCCAGCAGCCCTAGCGGGAGTAGGCAAGAGACCCAGTACTTC,CASSPSGSRQETQYF
15,-,TRBV7-9,TRBJ2-5,-,TGTGCCAGCAGCTCCGGACAGGGAGGGCAAGAGACCCAGTACTTC,CASSSGQGGQETQYF
15,-,TRBV7-9,TRBJ2-1,-,TGTGCCAGCAGCCCGGCAAGGGGCGCCTACAATGAGCAGTTCTTC,CASSPARGAYNEQFF
14,-,TRBV27,TRBJ2-2,TRBD1,TGTGCCAGCAGGGTAGGACAGGGGAACGGGGAGCTGTTTTTT,CASRVGQGNGELFF
14,-,TRBV15,TRBJ1-1,-,TGTGCCACCAGCAGAGATTTACTGAACACTGAAGCTTTCTTT,CATSRDLLNTEAFF
16,-,TRBV18,TRBJ1-5,-,TGTGCCAGCTCACCACAGCGCTCAGGTAGCAATCAGCCCCAGCATTTT,CASSPQRSGSNQPQHF
15,-,TRBV5-1,TRBJ1-3,TRBD1,TGCGCCAGCAGAAGTGCGGGACAGGGGATTGACACCATATATTTT,CASRSAGQGIDTIYF
15,-,TRBV28,TRBJ1-5,-,TGTGCCAGCAGACCTGGGACCGCAGGGCATCAGCCCCAGCATTTT,CASRPGTAGHQPQHF
15,-,TRBV5-1,TRBJ2-1,-,TGCGCCAGCAGCTTGCAGAGTAGCTCCTACAATGAGCAGTTCTTC,CASSLQSSSYNEQFF
16,-,TRBV18,TRBJ1-2,-,TGTGCCAGCTCACCTGCCGGGACACAAGCCGGCTATGGCTACACCTTC,CASSPAGTQAGYGYTF
16,-,TRBV18,TRBJ1-3,-,TGTGCCAGCTCACCATCCCAGGGCGGAGTAGGAAACACCATATATTTT,CASSPSQGGVGNTIYF
12,few,TRBV5-5,TRBJ1-4,TRBD1,TGTGCCAGCAGCAAACAGGGGATCGAACTGTTTTTT,CASSKQGIELFF
15,-,TRBV7-8,TRBJ1-1,TRBD1,TGTGCCAGCAGCTTACTGGGCAGGGGGCTCACTGAAGCTTTCTTT,CASSLLGRGLTEAFF
15,-,TRBV6-1,TRBJ2-1,TRBD2,TGTGCCAGCAGCGCTACTAGCGGAGGCTACAATGAGCAGTTCTTC,CASSATSGGYNEQFF
14,-,TRBV5-1,TRBJ1-4,-,TGCGCCAGCAGGGGGCAGATCGGCAGTGAAAAACTGTTTTTT,CASRGQIGSEKLFF
15,-,TRBV10-3,TRBJ1-2,TRBD1,TGTGCCATCAGTGGAGACAGGGGATCTTCGTTTGGCTACACCTTC,CAISGDRGSSFGYTF
14,-,TRBV6-5,TRBJ1-2,-,TGTGCCAGCAGCTACTTCTCGGGGACCTATGGCTACACCTTC,CASSYFSGTYGYTF
16,few,TRBV19,TRBJ1-1,TRBD1,TGTGCCAGTAGTGGGACAGGGAGGGGGTCGAGCACTGAAGCTTTCTTT,CASSGTGRGSSTEAFF
11,-,TRBV28,TRBJ2-1,-,TGTGCCAGCAGTTTACGACTATCCCAGTTCTTC,CASSLRLSQFF
15,once,TRBV6-1,TRBJ2-5,-,TGTGCCACCAGTATACCGAGATTAGCCCAAGAGACCCAGTACTTC,CATSIPRLAQETQYF
14,medium-sized,TRBV11-2,TRBJ1-1,-,TGTGCCAGCAGCTTAGGGGATTATGGCACTGAAGCTTTCTTT,CASSLGDYGTEAFF
14,-,TRBV6-1,TRBJ2-7,TRBD1,TGTGCCAGCAGCCGAGACAGGGGTCTGGGCGAGCAGTACTTC,CASSRDRGLGEQYF
15,-,TRBV10-3,TRBJ2-7,TRBD2,TGTGCCATCAGTGAGGCCGGGACTAGCGGCTACGAGCAGTACTTC,CAISEAGTSGYEQYF
16,-,TRBV2,TRBJ2-3,TRBD2,TGTGCCAGCAGGCCGGGACTAGCGGGACCCACAGATACGCAGTATTTT,CASRPGLAGPTDTQYF
13,-,TRBV7-2,TRBJ1-2,TRBD1,TGTGCCAGCAGCCCGACAGGGGGCGATGGCTACACCTTC,CASSPTGGDGYTF
14,once,TRBV7-6,TRBJ2-7,-,TGTGCCAGCAGCTTAGAATTGGAGGGCCTCGAGCAGTACTTC,CASSLELEGLEQYF
13,-,TRBV11-3,TRBJ2-1,TRBD2,TGTGCCAGCAGTCCTAGCGGGAGGGCCGTGCAGTTCTTC,CASSPSGRAVQFF
15,-,TRBV21-1,TRBJ2-2,-,TGTGCCAGCAGCAAACCCGGGGGGGACACCGGGGAGCTGTTTTTT,CASSKPGGDTGELFF